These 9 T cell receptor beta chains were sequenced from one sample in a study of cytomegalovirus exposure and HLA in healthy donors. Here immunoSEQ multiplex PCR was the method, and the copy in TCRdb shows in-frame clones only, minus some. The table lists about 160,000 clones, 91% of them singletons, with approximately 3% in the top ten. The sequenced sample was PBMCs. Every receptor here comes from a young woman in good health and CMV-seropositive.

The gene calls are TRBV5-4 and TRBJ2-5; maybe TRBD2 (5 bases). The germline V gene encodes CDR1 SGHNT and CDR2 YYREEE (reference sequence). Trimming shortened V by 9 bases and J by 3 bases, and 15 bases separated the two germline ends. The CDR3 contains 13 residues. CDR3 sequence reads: CATSGTDEETQYF. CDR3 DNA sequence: TGTGCCACCTCGGGAACGGATGAAGAGACCCAGTACTTC.

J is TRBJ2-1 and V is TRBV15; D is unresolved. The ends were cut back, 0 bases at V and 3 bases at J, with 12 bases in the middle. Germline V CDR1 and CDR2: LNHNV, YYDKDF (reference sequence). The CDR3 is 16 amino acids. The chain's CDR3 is CATSREVRSNYNEQFF. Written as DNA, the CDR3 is TGTGCCACCAGCAGAGAAGTGCGCTCGAACTACAATGAGCAGTTCTTC.

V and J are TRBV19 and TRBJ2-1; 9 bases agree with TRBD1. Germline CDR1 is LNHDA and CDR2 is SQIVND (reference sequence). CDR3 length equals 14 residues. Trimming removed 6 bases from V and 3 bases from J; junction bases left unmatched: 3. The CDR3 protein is CASRPGQGYNEQFF. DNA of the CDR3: TGTGCCAGTAGGCCGGGACAGGGCTACAATGAGCAGTTCTTC.

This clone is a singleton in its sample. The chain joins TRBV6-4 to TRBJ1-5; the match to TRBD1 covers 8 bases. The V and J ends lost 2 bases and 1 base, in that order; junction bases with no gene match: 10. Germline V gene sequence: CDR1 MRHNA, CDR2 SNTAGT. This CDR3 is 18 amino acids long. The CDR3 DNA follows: TGTGCCAGCAGTGACCTCCCCGTGAGGACAGGGAGCAATCAGCCCCAGCATTTT. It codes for CASSDLPVRTGSNQPQHF.

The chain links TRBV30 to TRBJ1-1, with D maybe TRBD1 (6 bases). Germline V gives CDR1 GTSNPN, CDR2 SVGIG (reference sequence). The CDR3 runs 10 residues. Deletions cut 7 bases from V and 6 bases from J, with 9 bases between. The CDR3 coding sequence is TGTGCCTACAGGGAAGCTGAAGCTTTCTTT. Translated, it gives CAYREAEAFF.

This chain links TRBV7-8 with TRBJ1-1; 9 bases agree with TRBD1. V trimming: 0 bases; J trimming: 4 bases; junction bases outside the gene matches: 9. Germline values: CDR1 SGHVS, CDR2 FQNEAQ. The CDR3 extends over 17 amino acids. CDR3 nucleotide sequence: TGTGCCAGCAGCTTAGCCCTGGGACAGGGTAAGGGCACTGAAGCTTTCTTT. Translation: CASSLALGQGKGTEAFF. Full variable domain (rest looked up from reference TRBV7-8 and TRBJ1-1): GAGVSQSPRYKVAKRGQDVALRCDPISGHVSLFWYQQALGQGPEFLTYFQNEAQLDKSGLPSDRFFAERPEGSVSTLKIQRTQQEDSAVYLCASSLALGQGKGTEAFFGQGTRLTVV.

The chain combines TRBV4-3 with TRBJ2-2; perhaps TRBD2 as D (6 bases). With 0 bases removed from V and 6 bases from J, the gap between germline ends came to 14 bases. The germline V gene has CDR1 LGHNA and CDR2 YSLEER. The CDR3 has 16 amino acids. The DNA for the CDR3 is TGCGCCAGCAGCCAAGATACAGGCGGGGACCCCGGGGAGCTGTTTTTT. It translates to CASSQDTGGDPGELFF.

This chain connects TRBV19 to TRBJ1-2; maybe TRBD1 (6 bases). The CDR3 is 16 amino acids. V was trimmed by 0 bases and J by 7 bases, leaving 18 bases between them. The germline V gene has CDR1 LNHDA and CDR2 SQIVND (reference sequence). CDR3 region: CASSIDSKGDAAGYTF. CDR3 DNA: TGTGCCAGTAGTATAGATTCGAAGGGGGATGCGGCTGGCTACACCTTC.

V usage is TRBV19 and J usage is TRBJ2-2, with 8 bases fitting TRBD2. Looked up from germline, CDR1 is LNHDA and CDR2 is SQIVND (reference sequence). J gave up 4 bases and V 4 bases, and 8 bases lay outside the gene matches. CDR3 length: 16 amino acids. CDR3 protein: CASSKGSSGFTGELFF. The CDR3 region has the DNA TGTGCCAGTAGTAAGGGTTCTAGCGGGTTCACCGGGGAGCTGTTTTTT.